This T cell receptor (beta chain) was sequenced during a study of spatial heterogeneity in lung cancer. Across the whole study: Sequencing of follow-up PBMC samples took place when they were available, at a median of roughly 2 years after resection.

Time point indicated: blood at routine non-recurrence follow-up after resection. This clonotype was counted only a few times. The library was designed around alpha chains, so this beta chain is a stray read whose abundance carries little weight. The CDR3 is made up of 13 amino acids. Germline values: CDR1 SQVTM, CDR2 ANQGSEA. Trimming removed 1 base from V and 0 bases from J, with 7 bases in between. On each TCR cDNA molecule, a unique molecular identifier was present. Via MiXCR, TCRdb re-called the 5' RACE reads, giving one row per CDR3 protein. The sample has hundreds of distinct CDR3 sequences, 12% to 15% seen once; the top ten hold 40% to 55%.

This sequence was found in a male donor with early-stage non-small cell lung cancer. V gene TRBV29-1 combines with J gene TRBJ2-7; maybe TRBD1 (5 bases). The sample here was PBMCs, taken at follow-up. CDR3 sequence: CSVEGQSSYEQYF. CDR3 nucleotide sequence: TGCAGCGTTGAAGGACAGTCCTCCTACGAGCAGTACTTC.